This passage covers 29 T cell receptor beta chains from one sample sequenced in a study of cytomegalovirus exposure and HLA in healthy donors (dated by TCRdb to 2017 to 2019). The library was made by the immunoSEQ multiplex PCR assay. Sourced from immuneACCESS, this table was stored by TCRdb with only in-frame sequences that have V and J called. A share of the clones is absent; for the studies checked, an unresolved V gene accounts for under half, and the remainder has no known explanation. The sample yields roughly 330,000 clones; around 87% were counted once. Roughly 1.1% of the sample rests with the top ten. Sequenced input: PBMCs. These receptors came from a woman in her thirties in good health and CMV-seropositive.

This clone was observed once. This chain links TRBV4-3 with TRBJ2-5, with unresolved D. CDR3 length equals 15 residues. CDR1 and CDR2 (germline): LGHNA, YSLEER. The V and J ends lost 0 bases and 0 bases respectively, with 8 bases between them. The CDR3 loop reads CASSQESWYQETQYF. The CDR3 DNA follows: TGCGCCAGCAGCCAAGAATCTTGGTACCAAGAGACCCAGTACTTC.

This rearrangement joins TRBV11-2 to TRBJ2-3; D uncertain. The CDR3 spans 11 residues. Germline CDR1 reads SGHAT; CDR2 reads FQNNGV. V was clipped by 6 bases and J by 3 bases, with 4 bases between them. Here the CDR3 DNA reads TGTGCCAGCAGTTATACAGATACGCAGTATTTT. This sequence encodes CASSYTDTQYF.

This chain joins TRBV27 and TRBJ1-5, with D possibly matching TRBD1 (5 bases). Trimming cost V 0 bases and J 3 bases, with 15 bases left between them. CDR1 and CDR2 from the germline V gene are MNHEY and SMNVEV (reference sequence). The CDR3 runs 17 residues. The CDR3 sequence is CASSLSIAGMSNQPQHF. The CDR3 nucleotides read TGTGCCAGCAGTTTATCGATTGCAGGGATGTCCAATCAGCCCCAGCATTTT.

The chain has TRBV10-3 and TRBJ1-1; D possibly corresponds to TRBD1 (6 bases). The V and J ends lost 6 bases and 7 bases respectively, with 15 bases between them. Germline V CDR1 and CDR2: ENHRY, SYGVKD. This CDR3 spans 13 amino acids. In DNA form, the CDR3 reads TGTGCCATCAGGATCCGGGACAATAATGAAGCTTTCTTT. This gives the protein CAIRIRDNNEAFF.

Regarding this clone: One end of the junction varies from germline; a read error may be responsible. The J gene is TRBJ2-2, the V gene TRBV6-1; 9 bases agree with TRBD2. From germline, CDR1 is MNHNS and CDR2 SASEGT. CDR3 length: 16 residues. The CDR3 here is CASRELLAGNTGELFF. The CDR3 coding sequence is TGTGCCAGCCGTGAACTACTAGCGGGGAACACCGGGGAGCTGTTTTTT.

The rearrangement links TRBV4-3 to TRBJ1-2, with D perhaps TRBD1 (6 bases). This CDR3 has 16 amino acids. V dropped 0 bases and J dropped 8 bases, with 19 bases sitting between them. Germline V gene lookup returns CDR1 LGHNA and CDR2 YSLEER. The CDR3 is CASSQDLKRGAEGYTF. CDR3 DNA: TGCGCCAGCAGCCAAGATCTGAAAAGGGGGGCGGAGGGCTACACCTTC.

The V and J genes are TRBV4-1 and TRBJ2-7; 11 positions agree with TRBD2. CDR1 is MGHRA, CDR2 YSYEKL, per germline. This CDR3 spans 15 amino acids. The V segment lost 4 bases and the J segment 7 bases; nucleotides outside the gene matches: 9. CDR3 DNA: TGCGCCAGCAGCCGAGAGACTAGCGGGGTTGAGGAGCAGTACTTC. The encoded protein is CASSRETSGVEEQYF.

This chain uses TRBV2 with TRBJ1-5, with 11 bases identical to TRBD1. There are 16 residues in the CDR3. Per germline, CDR1 SNHLY and CDR2 FYNNEI. After removal of 6 bases from V and 3 bases from J, the junction contained 7 bases not matched to a gene. CDR3: CASRHRTGGSNQPQHF. The CDR3 region has the DNA TGTGCCAGCAGACACAGGACAGGGGGCTCCAATCAGCCCCAGCATTTT.

This chain connects TRBV20-1 to TRBJ1-1, with a possible D match to TRBD1 (5 bases). This CDR3 is 11 amino acids long. V was clipped by 6 bases and J by 6 bases, with 11 bases between them. Germline V gene sequence: CDR1 DFQATT, CDR2 SNEGSKA (reference sequence). CDR3 amino acids: CSAPQGPEAFF. The CDR3 nucleotides read TGCAGTGCCCCCCAGGGACCTGAAGCTTTCTTT.

The rearrangement joins TRBV7-8 to TRBJ1-5; no clear D gene. The CDR3 runs 14 residues. Germline V CDR1 and CDR2: SGHVS, FQNEAQ. The V end was cut by 2 bases, the J end by 9 bases, with 14 bases between. CDR3 amino acids: CASSLRRDSGPQHF. The CDR3 DNA is TGTGCCAGCAGCTTACGACGGGATTCTGGGCCCCAGCATTTT.

The chain carries TRBV4-1 and TRBJ1-1, with 10 bases identical to TRBD1. In germline, CDR1 is MGHRA, CDR2 YSYEKL. Trimming at V came to 3 bases and at J to 0 bases, leaving 7 bases not matched to a gene. CDR3 length equals 17 residues. The CDR3 loop is CASSQAGQGSLNTEAFF. For the CDR3, the DNA is TGCGCCAGCAGCCAGGCGGGACAGGGGTCTTTGAACACTGAAGCTTTCTTT.

This chain uses TRBV9 with TRBJ1-2; D is ambiguous. CDR1 is SGDLS and CDR2 is YYNGEE in the germline V gene. This CDR3 has 15 amino acids. Trimming took 0 bases from V and 4 from J, leaving 13 bases between them. This CDR3 is CASSVGSPSSYGYTF. The CDR3 DNA reads as TGTGCCAGCAGCGTAGGTTCACCCAGTAGCTATGGCTACACCTTC. Looking up the rest from reference TRBV9 and TRBJ1-2 gives the full variable domain: DSGVTQTPKHLITATGQRVTLRCSPRSGDLSVYWYQQSLDQGLQFLIQYYNGEERAKGNILERFSAQQFPDLHSELNLSSLELGDSALYFCASSVGSPSSYGYTFGSGTRLTVV.

The V gene is TRBV19, the J gene TRBJ2-5; D may be TRBD1 (5 bases). Between the trimmed V and J ends, which lost 3 bases and 5 bases, there was a span of 13 bases. This CDR3 is 14 amino acids long. Germline V gives CDR1 LNHDA, CDR2 SQIVND (reference sequence). The CDR3 sequence: CASSITSRVETQYF. The DNA for the CDR3 is TGTGCCAGTAGTATCACCAGCAGGGTCGAGACCCAGTACTTC.

This clone showed up just once. The genes are TRBV2 and TRBJ2-2, with D perhaps matching TRBD2 (6 bases). Per the germline V gene, CDR1 is SNHLY and CDR2 is FYNNEI. The CDR3 has 15 amino acids. With 4 bases removed from V and 1 base from J, the gap between germline ends came to 10 bases. CDR3 in amino acids: CASSVPSVNTGELFF. CDR3 nucleotides: TGTGCCAGCAGTGTCCCTAGCGTGAACACCGGGGAGCTGTTTTTT. The full variable domain, completed using reference TRBV2 and TRBJ2-2, is EPEVTQTPSHQVTQMGQEVILRCVPISNHLYFYWYRQILGQKVEFLVSFYNNEISEKSEIFDDQFSVERPDGSNFTLKIRSTKLEDSAMYFCASSVPSVNTGELFFGEGSRLTVL.

The chain couples TRBV27 to TRBJ2-7; tentatively, D is TRBD2 (5 bases). Trimming stripped 6 bases from V and 4 bases from J, with 16 bases between. This CDR3 is 14 amino acids long. Germline V gives CDR1 MNHEY, CDR2 SMNVEV (reference sequence). The CDR3 here is CASSYPGGQYEQYF. The CDR3 nucleotides are TGTGCCAGCAGCTATCCCGGAGGCCAGTACGAGCAGTACTTC.

V is TRBV4-3 and J is TRBJ1-1, with 7 bases fitting TRBD1. Germline CDR1 reads LGHNA; CDR2 reads YSLEER. J lost 1 base, V lost 4 bases, and 6 bases had no gene match. The CDR3 consists of 15 residues. The CDR3 bases are TGCGCCAGCAGCCCACCGGGACAGCCGAACACTGAAGCTTTCTTT. It is translated as CASSPPGQPNTEAFF.

The chain uses TRBV14 and TRBJ2-3, with 11 bases matching TRBD2. The V gene's germline CDR1 is SGHDN and CDR2 FVKESK. CDR3 size: 18 residues. V lost 6 bases and J lost 0; bases outside the gene matches: 11. CDR3 in DNA: TGTGCCAGCAGAGCCGGACTAGCGGGCTACACTAGCACAGATACGCAGTATTTT. Amino acid sequence: CASRAGLAGYTSTDTQYF.

The rearrangement joins TRBV7-2 to TRBJ2-7; TRBD1 aligns across 7 bases. This CDR3 contains 15 residues. Germline V gives CDR1 SGHTA, CDR2 FQGNSA. Trimming removed 5 bases from V and 0 bases from J; junction bases left unmatched: 7. The CDR3, as DNA: TGTGCCAGCAGCGAGGACAGGAGGAGCTCCTACGAGCAGTACTTC. Protein: CASSEDRRSSYEQYF.

The chain couples TRBV25-1 to TRBJ1-2, with D uncertain. Germline V gives CDR1 MGHDK, CDR2 SYGVNS. The ends were cut back, 4 bases at V and 4 bases at J, with 19 bases in the middle. The CDR3 sequence is 16 residues long. The CDR3 loop is CASSGPRAIGSYGYTF. DNA of the CDR3: TGTGCCAGCAGTGGACCCCGGGCCATCGGCTCCTATGGCTACACCTTC.

V gene TRBV11-2 combines with J gene TRBJ1-2, with D possibly TRBD1 on 6 matching bases. The CDR3 runs 12 residues. V lost 5 bases, J lost 11 bases, and 15 bases lay in between. Germline CDR1 reads SGHAT; CDR2 reads FQNNGV. For the CDR3, the DNA is TGTGCCAGCAGCCTCGGGGACATAGGGTACACCTTC. Protein product: CASSLGDIGYTF.

This chain links TRBV6-6 with TRBJ1-2, with D possibly being TRBD1 (5 bases). Deletions cut 5 bases from V and 4 bases from J, with 14 bases between. CDR3 length equals 14 residues. CDR1 is MNHNY and CDR2 is SVGAGI in the germline V gene (reference sequence). In DNA, the CDR3 is TGTGCCAGCAGTGCCAGGGAAGTTCTCTATGGCTACACCTTC. This gives the protein CASSAREVLYGYTF.

The chain employs TRBV19 and TRBJ2-7, with 7 bases aligning to TRBD2. The CDR3 loop spans 16 amino acids. V shed 0 bases, J shed 0 bases, and the junction held 5 bases outside the gene matches. CDR1 is LNHDA and CDR2 is SQIVND in the germline V gene (reference sequence). The DNA of the CDR3 is TGTGCCAGTAGTATAGATCCATCGGGGGGCTCCTACGAGCAGTACTTC. Its translation: CASSIDPSGGSYEQYF.

A single count supports this clone. This chain uses TRBV27 with TRBJ2-1; D might be TRBD2 (6 bases). Germline CDR1 MNHEY, CDR2 SMNVEV (reference sequence). The V end was cut by 8 bases, the J end by 0 bases, with 14 bases between. This CDR3 spans 15 amino acids. CDR3 coding DNA: TGTGCCAGCCGATCGGGAGCGAGCTCCTACAATGAGCAGTTCTTC. As protein: CASRSGASSYNEQFF.

A single count supports this clone. The V and J genes are TRBV7-6 and TRBJ2-3, with D possibly matching TRBD2 (5 bases). This CDR3 region has 15 residues. V was cut by 5 bases and J by 2 bases, with 14 bases left in between. The germline V gene has CDR1 SGHVS and CDR2 FNYEAQ. The CDR3 loop is CASSPEVSSTDTQYF. CDR3 in DNA: TGTGCCAGCAGCCCGGAGGTTAGTTCCACAGATACGCAGTATTTT.

This sequence joins TRBV6-5 and TRBJ2-5; TRBD1 matches at 7 bases. This CDR3 has 15 residues. Germline assignment: CDR1 MNHEY and CDR2 SVGAGI. The V and J ends lost 2 bases and 7 bases, in that order; junction bases with no gene match: 10. The CDR3 here is CASSYPNRGLRTQYF. The CDR3, as DNA: TGTGCCAGCAGTTACCCGAACAGGGGCTTGAGGACCCAGTACTTC.

This clone has just one count. The chain combines TRBV7-9 with TRBJ2-1; weak D call: TRBD1 (5 bases). Germline loops: CDR1 SEHNR, CDR2 FQNEAQ (reference sequence). The length of the CDR3 is 12 residues. V was cut by 5 bases and J by 3 bases, with 5 bases left in between. Here the CDR3 reads CASSRGYNEQFF. CDR3 coding DNA: TGTGCCAGCAGCAGGGGCTACAATGAGCAGTTCTTC. The entire variable domain, with the rest obtained from reference TRBV7-9 and TRBJ2-1, is as follows: DTGVSQNPRHKITKRGQNVTFRCDPISEHNRLYWYRQTLGQGPEFLTYFQNEAQLEKSRLLSDRFSAERPKGSFSTLEIQRTEQGDSAMYLCASSRGYNEQFFGPGTRLTVL.

This clone was observed a single time. This sequence joins TRBV28 and TRBJ2-3; 11 positions match TRBD2. CDR1 MDHEN and CDR2 SYDVKM come from the germline V gene. V lost 5 bases to trimming and J lost 0 bases; unmatched junction nucleotides: 10. The CDR3 length is 18 residues. CDR3 DNA: TGTGCCAGCAGTACGAGGACTAGCGGGCTTTATAGCACAGATACGCAGTATTTT. It translates to CASSTRTSGLYSTDTQYF.

This chain joins TRBV18 and TRBJ2-7; D is undetermined. Per germline, CDR1 KGHSH and CDR2 LQKENI. The CDR3 has 13 amino acids. V lost 3 bases and J 4 bases, leaving 10 bases between the germline ends. CDR3 bases: TGTGCCAGCTCACCCCCCGGTGGGTACGAGCAGTACTTC. Its translation is CASSPPGGYEQYF.

The genes are TRBV2 and TRBJ1-1; D gene unclear. Germline V gene sequence: CDR1 SNHLY, CDR2 FYNNEI. The CDR3 runs to 10 residues. Trimming removed 8 bases at V and 5 bases at J, with 6 bases between. DNA for the CDR3: TGTGCCAGCGGTTATACTGAAGCTTTCTTT. This encodes CASGYTEAFF. The variable domain in full, with the rest retrieved from reference TRBV2 and TRBJ1-1, is EPEVTQTPSHQVTQMGQEVILRCVPISNHLYFYWYRQILGQKVEFLVSFYNNEISEKSEIFDDQFSVERPDGSNFTLKIRSTKLEDSAMYFCASGYTEAFFGQGTRLTVV.